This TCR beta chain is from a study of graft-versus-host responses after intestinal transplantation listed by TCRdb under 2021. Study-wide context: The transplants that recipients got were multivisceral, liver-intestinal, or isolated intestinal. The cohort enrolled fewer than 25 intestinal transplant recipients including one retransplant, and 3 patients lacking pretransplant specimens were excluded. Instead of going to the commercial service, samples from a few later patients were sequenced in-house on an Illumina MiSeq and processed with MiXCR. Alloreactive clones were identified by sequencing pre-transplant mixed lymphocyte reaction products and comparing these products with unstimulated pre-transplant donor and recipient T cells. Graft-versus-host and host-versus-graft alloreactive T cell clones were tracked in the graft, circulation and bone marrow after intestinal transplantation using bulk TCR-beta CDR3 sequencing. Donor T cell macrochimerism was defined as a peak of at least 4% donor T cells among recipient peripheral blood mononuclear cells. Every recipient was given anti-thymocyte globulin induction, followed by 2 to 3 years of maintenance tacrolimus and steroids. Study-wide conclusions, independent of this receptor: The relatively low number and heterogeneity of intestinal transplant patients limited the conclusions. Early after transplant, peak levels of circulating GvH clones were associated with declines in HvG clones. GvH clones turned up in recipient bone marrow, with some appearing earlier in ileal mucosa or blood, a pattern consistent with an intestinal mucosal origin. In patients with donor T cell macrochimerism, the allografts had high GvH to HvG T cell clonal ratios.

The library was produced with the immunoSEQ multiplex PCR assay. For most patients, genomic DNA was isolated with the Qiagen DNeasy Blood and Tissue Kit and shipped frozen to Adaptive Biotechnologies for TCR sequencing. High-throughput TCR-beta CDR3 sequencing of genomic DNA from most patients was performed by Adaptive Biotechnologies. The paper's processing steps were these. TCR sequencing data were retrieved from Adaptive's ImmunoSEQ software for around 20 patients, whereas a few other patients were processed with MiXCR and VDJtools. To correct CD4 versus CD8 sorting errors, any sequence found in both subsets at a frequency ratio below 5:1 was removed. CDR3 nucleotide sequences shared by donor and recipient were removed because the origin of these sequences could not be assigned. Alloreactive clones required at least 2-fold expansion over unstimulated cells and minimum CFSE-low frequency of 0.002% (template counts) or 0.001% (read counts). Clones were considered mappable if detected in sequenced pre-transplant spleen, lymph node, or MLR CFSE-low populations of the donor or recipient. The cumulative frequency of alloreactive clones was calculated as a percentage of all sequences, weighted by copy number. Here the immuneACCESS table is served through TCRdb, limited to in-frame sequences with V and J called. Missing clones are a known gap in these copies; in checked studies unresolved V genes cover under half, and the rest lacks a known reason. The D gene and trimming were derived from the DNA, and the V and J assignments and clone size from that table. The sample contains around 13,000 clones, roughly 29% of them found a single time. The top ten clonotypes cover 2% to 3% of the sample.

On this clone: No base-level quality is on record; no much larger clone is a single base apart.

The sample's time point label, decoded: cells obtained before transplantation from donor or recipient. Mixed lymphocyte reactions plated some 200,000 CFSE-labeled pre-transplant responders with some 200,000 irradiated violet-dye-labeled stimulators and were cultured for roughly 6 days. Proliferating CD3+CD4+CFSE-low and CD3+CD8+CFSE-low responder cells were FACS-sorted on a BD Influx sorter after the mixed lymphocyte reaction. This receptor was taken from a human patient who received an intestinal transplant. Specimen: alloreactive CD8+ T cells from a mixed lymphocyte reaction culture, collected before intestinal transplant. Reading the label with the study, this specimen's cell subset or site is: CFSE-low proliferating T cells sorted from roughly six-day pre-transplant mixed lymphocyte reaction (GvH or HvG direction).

The CDR3 protein is CAISEYVSEKLFF. The base sequence is TGTGCCATCAGTGAGTACGTCTCGGAAAAACTGTTTTTT. The chain is assembled from TRBV10-3 and TRBJ1-4, with no D gene named confidently. The trim is 1 base for V and 8 bases for J, with a gap of 8 bases between the germline ends. From its cysteine to its phenylalanine, the CDR3 spans 13 amino acids. This entry keeps only the CDR3 DNA: 39 bases, framed from base 1. CDR1 and CDR2 (ENHRY, SYGVKD) derive from the germline V gene.